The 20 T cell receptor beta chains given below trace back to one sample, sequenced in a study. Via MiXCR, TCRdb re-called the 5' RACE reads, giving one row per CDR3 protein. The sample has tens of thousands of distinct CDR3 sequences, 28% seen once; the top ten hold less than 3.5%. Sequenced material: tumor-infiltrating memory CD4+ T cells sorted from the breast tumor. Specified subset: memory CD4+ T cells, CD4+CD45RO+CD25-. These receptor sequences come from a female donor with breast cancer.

In nucleotides, the CDR3 is TGTGCCAGCAGCGCCCCCGGCAGCCTAACCTATGGCTACACCTTC. It codes for CASSAPGSLTYGYTF. This sequence joins TRBV9 and TRBJ1-2; the D is unclear. Trimming removed 3 bases at V and 4 bases at J, with 16 bases between. Germline V CDR1 and CDR2: SGDLS, YYNGEE. The CDR3 covers 15 residues.

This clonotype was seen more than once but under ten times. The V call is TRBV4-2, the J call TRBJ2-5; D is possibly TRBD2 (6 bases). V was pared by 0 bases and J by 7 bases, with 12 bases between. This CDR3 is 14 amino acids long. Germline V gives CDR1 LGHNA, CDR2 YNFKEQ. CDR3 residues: CASSQDSRRGTQYF. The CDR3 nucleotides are TGTGCCAGCAGCCAAGATAGCAGGCGGGGGACCCAGTACTTC.

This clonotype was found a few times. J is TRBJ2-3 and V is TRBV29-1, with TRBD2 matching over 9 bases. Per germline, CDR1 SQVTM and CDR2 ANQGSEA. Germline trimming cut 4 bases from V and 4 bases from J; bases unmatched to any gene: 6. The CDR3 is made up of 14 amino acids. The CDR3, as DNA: TGCAGCGTTGCGACCGGGACTAGCTCAGATACGCAGTATTTT. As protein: CSVATGTSSDTQYF.

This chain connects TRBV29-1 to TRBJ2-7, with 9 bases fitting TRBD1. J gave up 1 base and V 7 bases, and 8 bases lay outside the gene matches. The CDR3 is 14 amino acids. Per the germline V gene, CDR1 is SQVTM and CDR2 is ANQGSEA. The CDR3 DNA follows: TGCAGCGCGACAGGGGGTTACCCATCCTACGAGCAGTACTTC. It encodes CSATGGYPSYEQYF.

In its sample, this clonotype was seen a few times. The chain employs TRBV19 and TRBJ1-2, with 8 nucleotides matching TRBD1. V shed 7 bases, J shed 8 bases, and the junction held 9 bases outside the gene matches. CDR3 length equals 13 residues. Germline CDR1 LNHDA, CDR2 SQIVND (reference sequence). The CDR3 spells CASMPHRGGGYTF. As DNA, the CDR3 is TGTGCCAGTATGCCTCACAGGGGGGGCGGCTACACCTTC.

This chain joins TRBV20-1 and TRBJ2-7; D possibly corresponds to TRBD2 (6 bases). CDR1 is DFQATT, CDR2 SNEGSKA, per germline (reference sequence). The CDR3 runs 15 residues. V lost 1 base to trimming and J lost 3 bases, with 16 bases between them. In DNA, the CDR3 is TGCAGTGCTAGAGGGGCTCCGGGGACTTTCTACGAGCAGTACTTC. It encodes CSARGAPGTFYEQYF.

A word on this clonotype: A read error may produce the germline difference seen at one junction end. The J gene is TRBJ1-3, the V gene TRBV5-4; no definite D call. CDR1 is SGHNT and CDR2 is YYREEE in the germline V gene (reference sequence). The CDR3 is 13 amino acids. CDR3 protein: CASSLQGGNTIYF. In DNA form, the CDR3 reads TGTGCTAGCAGCTTGCAAGGGGGAAACACCATATATTTT.

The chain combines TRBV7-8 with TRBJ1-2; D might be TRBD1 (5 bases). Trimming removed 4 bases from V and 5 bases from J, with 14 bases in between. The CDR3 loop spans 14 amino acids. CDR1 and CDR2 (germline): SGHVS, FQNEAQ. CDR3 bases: TGTGCCAGCAGCTCGATGGGGGTAGCGTATGGCTACACCTTC. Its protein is CASSSMGVAYGYTF.

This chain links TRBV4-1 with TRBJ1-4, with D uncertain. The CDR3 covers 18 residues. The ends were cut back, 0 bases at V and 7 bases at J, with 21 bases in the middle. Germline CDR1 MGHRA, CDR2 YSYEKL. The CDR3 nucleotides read TGCGCCAGCAGCCAAGACCTAGGAGAGGGTTTAAGGAGTGAAAAACTGTTTTTT. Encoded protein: CASSQDLGEGLRSEKLFF.

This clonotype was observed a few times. This CDR3 is CASSSTGGQETQYF. In DNA, the CDR3 is TGCGCCAGCAGCTCGACAGGGGGGCAAGAGACCCAGTACTTC. V usage is TRBV5-1 and J usage is TRBJ2-5, with 9 bases aligning to TRBD1. Germline V gene data show CDR1 as SGHRS and CDR2 as YFSETQ. The CDR3 contains 14 residues. With 3 bases clipped from V and 2 bases from J, the junction kept 2 bases outside the gene matches. Full variable domain (rest looked up from reference TRBV5-1 and TRBJ2-5): KAGVTQTPRYLIKTRGQQVTLSCSPISGHRSVSWYQQTPGQGLQFLFEYFSETQRNKGNFPGRFSGRQFSNSRSEMNVSTLELGDSALYLCASSSTGGQETQYFGPGTRLLVL.

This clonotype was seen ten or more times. The CDR3 region has the DNA TGTGCCAGCAGTTTAAGGGATTGGTCCTACGAGCAGTACTTC. It codes for CASSLRDWSYEQYF. The chain combines TRBV28 with TRBJ2-7; D unresolved. Trimming took off 2 bases at V and 1 base at J, with 9 bases between the two ends. The CDR3 sequence is 14 residues long. Germline V lookup: CDR1 MDHEN, CDR2 SYDVKM.

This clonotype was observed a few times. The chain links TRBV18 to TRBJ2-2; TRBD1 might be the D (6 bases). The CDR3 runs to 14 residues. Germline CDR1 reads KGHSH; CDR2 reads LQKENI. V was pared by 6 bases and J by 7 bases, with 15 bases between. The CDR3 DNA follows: TGTGCCAGCTCCCTCGACAGGACGGGCGGGGAGCTGTTTTTT. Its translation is CASSLDRTGGELFF.

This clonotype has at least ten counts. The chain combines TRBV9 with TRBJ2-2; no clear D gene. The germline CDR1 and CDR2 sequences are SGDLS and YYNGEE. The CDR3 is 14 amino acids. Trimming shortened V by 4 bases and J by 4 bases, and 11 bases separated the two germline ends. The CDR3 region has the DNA TGTGCCAGCAGCCCCGATCGAGTCACCGGGGAGCTGTTTTTT. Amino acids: CASSPDRVTGELFF.

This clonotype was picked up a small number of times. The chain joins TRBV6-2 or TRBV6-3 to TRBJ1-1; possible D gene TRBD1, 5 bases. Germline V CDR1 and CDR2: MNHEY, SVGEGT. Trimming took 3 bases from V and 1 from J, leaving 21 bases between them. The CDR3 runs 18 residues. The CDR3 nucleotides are TGTGCCAGCAGTTATGTCCGGGGTGAAAGGGGTGCGAACACTGAAGCTTTCTTT. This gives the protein CASSYVRGERGANTEAFF.

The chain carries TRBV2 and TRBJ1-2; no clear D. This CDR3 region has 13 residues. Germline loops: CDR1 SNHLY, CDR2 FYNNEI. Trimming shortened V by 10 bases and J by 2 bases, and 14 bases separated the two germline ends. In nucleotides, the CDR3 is TGTGCCACTTCGGACGGATCGAACTATGGCTACACCTTC. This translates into CATSDGSNYGYTF.

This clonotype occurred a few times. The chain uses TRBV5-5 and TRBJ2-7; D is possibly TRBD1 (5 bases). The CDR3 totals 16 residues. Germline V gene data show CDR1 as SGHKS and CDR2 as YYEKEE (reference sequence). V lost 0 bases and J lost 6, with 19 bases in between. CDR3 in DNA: TGTGCCAGCAGCTTGGAAGGGGCCACACACACCTCCGAGCAGTACTTC. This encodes CASSLEGATHTSEQYF.

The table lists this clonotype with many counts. The CDR3 coding sequence is TGCGCCAGCAGGACACAACCTGGGGAGACCCAGTACTTC. Protein: CASRTQPGETQYF. The chain carries TRBV5-1 and TRBJ2-5, with no clear D. CDR3 length: 13 amino acids. Looked up from germline, CDR1 is SGHRS and CDR2 is YFSETQ. The ends were cut back, 5 bases at V and 5 bases at J, with 13 bases in the middle.

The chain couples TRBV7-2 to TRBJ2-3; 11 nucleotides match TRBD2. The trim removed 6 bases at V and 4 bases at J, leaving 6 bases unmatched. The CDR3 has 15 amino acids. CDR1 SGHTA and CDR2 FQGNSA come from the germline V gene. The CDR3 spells CASRTSGIVSDTQYF. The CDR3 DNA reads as TGTGCCAGCAGGACTAGCGGGATAGTCTCAGATACGCAGTATTTT.

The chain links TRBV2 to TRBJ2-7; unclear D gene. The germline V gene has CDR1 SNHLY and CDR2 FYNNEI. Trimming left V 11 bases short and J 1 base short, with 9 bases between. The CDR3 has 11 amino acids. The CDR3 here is CAGKASYEQYF. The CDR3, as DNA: TGTGCCGGGAAGGCATCCTACGAGCAGTACTTC.

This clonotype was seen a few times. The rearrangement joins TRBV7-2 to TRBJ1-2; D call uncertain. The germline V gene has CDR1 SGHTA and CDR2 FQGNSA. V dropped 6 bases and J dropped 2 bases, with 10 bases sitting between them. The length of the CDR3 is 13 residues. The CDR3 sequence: CASSNDANYGYTF. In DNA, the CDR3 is TGTGCCAGCAGTAATGACGCGAACTATGGCTACACCTTC.